This T cell receptor beta chain came from a study of blood T cell repertoires in COVID-19. Germline V lookup: CDR1 SGHRS, CDR2 YFSETQ. V was cut by 4 bases and J by 6 bases, with 9 bases left in between. This CDR3 contains 12 residues. In the study's own analysis: Scientists estimated how many nucleated cells there were by amplifying reference gene primers. The method was immunoSEQ multiplex PCR; TCRdb's version includes in-frame clones alone and lacks a portion of them. V, J and clone size are those of that table, while D and trimming were read from the DNA. Of roughly 160,000 clones listed, around 86% are singletons. The Seattle site enrolled patients during active infection and followed them longitudinally.

This sequence joins TRBV5-1 and TRBJ2-3; D may match TRBD1 or TRBD2 (6 bases each). Sequencing used peripheral blood. The clonotype originates from a man aged 60-69 years with COVID-19, enrolled during active disease. Here the CDR3 reads CASSMGGDTQYF. The CDR3 DNA reads as TGCGCCAGCAGCATGGGGGGCGATACGCAGTATTTT.